This T cell receptor beta chain was found in a study of blood T cell repertoires in COVID-19 (dated by TCRdb to the early 2020s). The study in broad terms: Samples covering the acute and convalescent phases of COVID-19 were provided by collaborators in the United States, Italy and Spain. The material from the prospective study consisted of cDNA or gDNA derived from T cells, B-cell-depleted T cells, or PBMCs. The dataset comprised deeply sampled blood TCRbeta repertoires from subjects exposed to, actively infected with, or recovered from COVID-19. A freely available public database, intended as a resource for researchers studying the immune response to SARS-CoV-2, is where the repertoires were released. The samples were drawn from two sources: the first 160 participants of the ongoing ImmuneRACE study, and 1,200 or so subjects contributed by 6 global collaborators. Sample metadata almost always included a de-identified subject ID, COVID-19 status, age in years and sex. Where available, HLA class I and class II types were taken from metadata supplied by the sample provider and were not determined by assay-based typing. The paper's findings and limits, for the study overall: Clinical and demographic metadata were provided uncurated, with the amount varying by source and participant.

TCRbeta CDR3 regions were amplified from genomic DNA using the immunoSEQ Assay, a bias-controlled multiplex PCR. The authors processed their data as follows. The number of nucleated cells in each sample was estimated by amplification of reference gene primers within the assay. Sequence reads were collapsed and filtered to measure the absolute abundance of every unique TCRbeta CDR3 rearrangement. For each sample, productive Simpson clonality was calculated as the square root of Simpson's diversity index across productive rearrangements. TCRdb's version of the immuneACCESS table is confined to in-frame rearrangements and falls short of the full clone set. An unresolved V gene accounts for under half of the shortfall where checked; the remainder is of unknown origin. Clone size and the V and J calls come from that table; the DNA yielded D and trimming. The sample includes more than 85,000 clones, with more than 70% observed a single time. Jointly, the top ten make up 2.9% of the sample.

The trim is 5 bases for V and 2 bases for J, with a gap of 18 bases between the germline ends. Including the terminal cysteine and phenylalanine, the CDR3 comprises 17 residues. The only DNA kept is the CDR3, 51 bases in frame from the first base. From the germline V gene, CDR1 is MGHRA and CDR2 is YSYEKL. Whole blood was collected in K2EDTA tubes by collaborating institutions according to the institutions' own protocols. Collaborator samples were shipped for TCRbeta analysis as frozen whole blood, isolated PBMCs, or DNA extracted from either sample type. Comments on this clone: It lacks a known antigen. Per-base quality was not reported, and no clone a single base away is much larger than it.

The sequencing input was peripheral blood. This TCR was recovered from an elderly woman with acute or convalescent COVID-19. The V gene is TRBV4-1 and the J gene is TRBJ1-4; 6 matching bases give a weak D call of TRBD1. Here is the DNA: TGCGCCAGCAGCTTCCAGGGGACACCGGTTACTAATGAAAAACTGTTTTTT. It codes for CASSFQGTPVTNEKLFF.